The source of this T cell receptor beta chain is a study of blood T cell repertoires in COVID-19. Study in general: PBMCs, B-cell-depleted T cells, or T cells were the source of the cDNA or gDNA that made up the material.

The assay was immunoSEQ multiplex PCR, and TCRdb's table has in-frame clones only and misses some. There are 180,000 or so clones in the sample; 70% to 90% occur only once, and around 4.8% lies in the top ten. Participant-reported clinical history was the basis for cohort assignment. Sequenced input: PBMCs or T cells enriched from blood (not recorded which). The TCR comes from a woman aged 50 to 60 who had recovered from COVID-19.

The CDR3 spells CASSLNLAGANEQFF. CDR3 in DNA: TGTGCCAGCAGCTTAAACCTAGCGGGGGCGAATGAGCAGTTCTTC. V gene TRBV7-3 combines with J gene TRBJ2-1, with 10 nucleotides matching TRBD2. From germline, CDR1 is SGHTA and CDR2 FQGTGA. This CDR3 region has 15 residues. With 1 base clipped from V and 7 bases from J, the junction kept 4 bases outside the gene matches.